A selection of T cell receptor beta chains follows, all from one sample in a study of blood T cell repertoires in COVID-19. Data came from immunoSEQ multiplex PCR; TCRdb stores just in-frame clones and leaves some out. The data hold around 170,000 clones, with roughly four fifths observed a single time. Sequences were obtained from peripheral blood. The receptors here all came from a woman in her thirties or forties with acute or convalescent COVID-19. Each CDR3 is given with its conserved first and last residue. D genes are given only for firm matches. Only some rows state a clone size, as once, few, many or a class for expanded clones.

CDR3 DNA,CDR3 protein,D gene,J gene,V gene,CDR3 length,clone size
TGTGCCAGCAGCCGACTAGCGGAGCAGTTCTTC,CASSRLAEQFF,TRBD2,TRBJ2-1,TRBV7-8,11,.
TGCAGCGTGGCGACTGGCGGGACTTCCGGGGCCTACGAGCAGTACTTC,CSVATGGTSGAYEQYF,.,TRBJ2-7,TRBV29-1,16,many
TGTGCCAGCAGTGGGGGGGGTTCGGGTTCACCCCTCCACTTT,CASSGGGSGSPLHF,.,TRBJ1-6,TRBV2,14,few
TGTGCCTGCGCGTCAGGGGGCTGGGGTGAAAAACTGTTTTTT,CACASGGWGEKLFF,TRBD1,TRBJ1-4,TRBV30,14,.
TGTGCCAGCAGTGCGGACTACTCACCGATCGATGAGCAGTTCTTC,CASSADYSPIDEQFF,.,TRBJ2-1,TRBV6-4,15,once
TGTGCCAGCAGTATGTTGGGCGGGAGGGAGCTGTTTTTT,CASSMLGGRELFF,.,TRBJ2-2,TRBV27,13,.
TGCAGTGCTACTCCCGAGCAGTACTTC,CSATPEQYF,.,TRBJ2-7,TRBV20-1,9,.
TGTGCCAGCAGCTTAATAGTGACAGATGGCTACACCTTC,CASSLIVTDGYTF,.,TRBJ1-2,TRBV7-2,13,.
TGTGCCAGCAGCCAACTACCTAGCGGGACCGCCTACAATGAGCAGTTCTTC,CASSQLPSGTAYNEQFF,TRBD2,TRBJ2-1,TRBV4-2,17,.
TGCGCCAGCAGCCAACGGAGGGGCGAGCAGTACTTC,CASSQRRGEQYF,.,TRBJ2-7,TRBV4-1,12,.
TGTGCCAGCAGTTGGGGACTAGCGGGGGGCACAGATACGCAGTATTTT,CASSWGLAGGTDTQYF,TRBD2,TRBJ2-3,TRBV28,16,.
TGCAGCGTTTCGACAGGGATGACAGATACGCAGTATTTT,CSVSTGMTDTQYF,TRBD1,TRBJ2-3,TRBV29-1,13,.
TGTGCCATTACGATACGGGGCGGGGGCACTGAAGCTTTCTTT,CAITIRGGGTEAFF,.,TRBJ1-1,TRBV6-5,14,.
TGTGCCAGCAGCTTAGAGGGGCTGGAGACGACAGGGGTGTACGAGCAGTTCTTC,CASSLEGLETTGVYEQFF,TRBD1,TRBJ2-1,TRBV11-3,18,once
TGCAGCGTTGCCCAGGGGTATGGCTACACCTTC,CSVAQGYGYTF,.,TRBJ1-2,TRBV29-1,11,.
TGCAGCGTTGAAGATCGGTGGACAGGGGAGTACACTGAAGCTTTCTTT,CSVEDRWTGEYTEAFF,TRBD1,TRBJ1-1,TRBV29-1,16,.
TGTGCCAGCAGCCAAGATCACCCCTCTAGCGGGTCCTCCTACGAGCAGTACTTC,CASSQDHPSSGSSYEQYF,TRBD2,TRBJ2-7,TRBV3-1/TRBV3-2,18,.
TGTGCCAGCAGCTTAGGTCCTAGCGGCTACGAGCAGTACTTC,CASSLGPSGYEQYF,TRBD2,TRBJ2-7,TRBV7-2,14,once
TGTGCCAGCAGTTACGCTGACAGGGTAGGGTACGAGCAGTACTTC,CASSYADRVGYEQYF,TRBD1,TRBJ2-7,TRBV6-5,15,.
TGTGCCTGGATGGTAGCGGGGGGCCTTACGCAGTATTTT,CAWMVAGGLTQYF,TRBD2,TRBJ2-3,TRBV30,13,.
TGTGCCAGCAGCGTAGGAGTGTCCGGCTACACCTTC,CASSVGVSGYTF,.,TRBJ1-2,TRBV9,12,.
TGTGCCAGCAGTAGGCAGGGGGCTAACTACGGCTACACCTTC,CASSRQGANYGYTF,TRBD1,TRBJ1-2,TRBV28,14,.
TGTGCCAGCAGTTTATACACCGCGGGGACTAGCGGCACAGATACGCAGTATTTT,CASSLYTAGTSGTDTQYF,TRBD2,TRBJ2-3,TRBV27,18,.
TGTGCCAGCAGTGACTCTTCTGCCGGGGAGCTGTTTTTT,CASSDSSAGELFF,.,TRBJ2-2,TRBV6-4,13,many
TGTGCCAGCAGTTTATCAACGCAGGGAGGAAACACCATATATTTT,CASSLSTQGGNTIYF,.,TRBJ1-3,TRBV28,15,.
TGTGCCAGCAGCCCGGACAATAGCAATCAGCCCCAGCATTTT,CASSPDNSNQPQHF,.,TRBJ1-5,TRBV9,14,.
TGCGCCAGCAGCCCAGTGGGCTATTCCTACAATGAGCAGTTCTTC,CASSPVGYSYNEQFF,.,TRBJ2-1,TRBV5-1,15,.
TGTGCCAGCAGCCCCCGAGCTGCAGGGATCGCTGAAGCTTTCTTT,CASSPRAAGIAEAFF,.,TRBJ1-1,TRBV9,15,.
TGTGCCAGCAGTTACTTGGGACAGGGTCAGCCCCAGCATTTT,CASSYLGQGQPQHF,TRBD1,TRBJ1-5,TRBV6-5,14,.
TGTGCCCTTAGGCGCGGGAGTAAACATGAGCAGTTCTTC,CALRRGSKHEQFF,TRBD2,TRBJ2-1,TRBV7-9,13,.
TGTGCCAGCAGTCCTGGGACAGGGGGCGGTCAGCCCCAGCATTTT,CASSPGTGGGQPQHF,TRBD1,TRBJ1-5,TRBV7-6,15,.
TGCGCCAGCACCCCCGAGGGAGGGGTGACTAATGAAAAACTGTTTTTT,CASTPEGGVTNEKLFF,.,TRBJ1-4,TRBV5-1,16,.
TGTGCCAGCAGACGTGACAGGGGAGGCTATGATGGCTACACCTTC,CASRRDRGGYDGYTF,TRBD1,TRBJ1-2,TRBV27,15,.
TGTGCCAGCAGTTTCGGACTAGCGGGGGACACCGGGGAGCTGTTTTTT,CASSFGLAGDTGELFF,TRBD2,TRBJ2-2,TRBV28,16,.
TGTGCCAGCAGCCAAGAATGGAGTAACTATGGCTACACCTTC,CASSQEWSNYGYTF,.,TRBJ1-2,TRBV3-1/TRBV3-2,14,.
TGTGCCAGCAGCGTAGGAGAGCGGGGGAATGAGCAGTTCTTC,CASSVGERGNEQFF,TRBD2,TRBJ2-1,TRBV9,14,.
TGTGCCAGCAGCCCGACTGATATAGCCAAAAACATTCAGTACTTC,CASSPTDIAKNIQYF,.,TRBJ2-4,TRBV4-2,15,.
TGTGCCAGCAGCCGACGAGACAAATTGGGCTACACCTTC,CASSRRDKLGYTF,.,TRBJ1-2,TRBV6-5,13,.
TGTGCCAGCAGTGATATGGGGACAGCGGACTACGAGCAGTACTTC,CASSDMGTADYEQYF,TRBD1,TRBJ2-7,TRBV2,15,.
TGTGCCAGCAGTTTACCGCGAGGGGGACTAGCGGGACCGGACTACGAGCAGTACTTC,CASSLPRGGLAGPDYEQYF,TRBD2,TRBJ2-7,TRBV28,19,.
TGTGCCAGCAGGGGGATCGGGACAGCGAACACCGGGGAGCTGTTTTTT,CASRGIGTANTGELFF,TRBD1,TRBJ2-2,TRBV7-9,16,.
TGTGCCAGTAGTATGTATCATGGTGGGGAGAGCAATCAGCCCCAGCATTTT,CASSMYHGGESNQPQHF,.,TRBJ1-5,TRBV19,17,.
TGTGCCAGCAGCCCCCCGGCAGGGTTCAATCAGCCCCAGCATTTT,CASSPPAGFNQPQHF,.,TRBJ1-5,TRBV6-5,15,.
TGTGCCAGCAGTTCGGGACAGCCGAATGAAAAACTGTTTTTT,CASSSGQPNEKLFF,TRBD1,TRBJ1-4,TRBV6-5,14,.
TGTGCCAGCAGCTTAACCGGGAGCACCGGGGAGCTGTTTTTT,CASSLTGSTGELFF,.,TRBJ2-2,TRBV3-1/TRBV3-2,14,.